Below are 19 T cell receptor beta chains sequenced from a single sample in a study of blood T cell repertoires in COVID-19. Libraries were prepared by immunoSEQ multiplex PCR; TCRdb keeps only in-frame clonotypes and omits some of them. Of just over 80,000 clones listed, about 89% are singletons. Material for sequencing was PBMCs or T cells enriched from blood (not recorded which). Receptors were obtained from a woman between 50 and 59 years old with acute COVID-19.

The rearrangement links TRBV7-3 to TRBJ2-7, with TRBD2 matching 8 bases. V was clipped by 2 bases and J by 3 bases; unmatched bases: 6. The CDR3 extends over 15 amino acids. The germline CDR1 and CDR2 sequences are SGHTA and FQGTGA. The CDR3 spells CASSLQAGDFYEQYF. CDR3 DNA: TGTGCCAGCAGCTTACAAGCGGGAGACTTCTACGAGCAGTACTTC.

The V gene is TRBV30, the J gene TRBJ1-1; D is unclear. The CDR3 runs 13 residues. Germline CDR1 GTSNPN, CDR2 SVGIG (reference sequence). V was cut by 4 bases and J by 4 bases, with 13 bases left in between. The CDR3 DNA sequence: TGTGCCTGGACAAAGGGAGGTATCACTGAAGCTTTCTTT. Translated, it gives CAWTKGGITEAFF.

This chain uses TRBV3-1 (or the pseudogene TRBV3-2) with TRBJ2-7; 9 bases are a match to TRBD1. The V segment lost 3 bases and the J segment 5 bases; nucleotides outside the gene matches: 11. This CDR3 spans 16 amino acids. Per germline, CDR1 LGHDT and CDR2 YNNKEL (reference sequence). The CDR3 region is CASSQFPGQGFNEQYF. Written as DNA, the CDR3 is TGTGCCAGCAGCCAGTTCCCGGGACAGGGTTTCAACGAGCAGTACTTC.

This chain links TRBV19 with TRBJ2-3; 8 positions match TRBD2. V was clipped by 6 bases and J by 3 bases; unmatched bases: 5. CDR1 and CDR2 from the germline V gene are LNHDA and SQIVND (reference sequence). The CDR3 has 14 residues. CDR3 amino acids: CASRERLATDTQYF. CDR3 DNA sequence: TGTGCCAGTAGAGAACGACTAGCGACAGATACGCAGTATTTT.

The CDR3 sequence is CASSTGLYGYTF. The CDR3 region has the DNA TGCGCCAGCAGCACAGGCTTGTATGGCTACACCTTC. This sequence joins TRBV5-1 and TRBJ1-2; D possibly corresponds to TRBD1 (5 bases). CDR1 is SGHRS, CDR2 YFSETQ, per germline. The CDR3 is 12 residues long. V was shortened by 4 bases and J by 5 bases, with 9 bases between the two germline ends.

Only one count was recorded for this clone. This chain joins TRBV14 and TRBJ1-2, with TRBD1 matching 7 bases. CDR1 SGHDN and CDR2 FVKESK come from the germline V gene. With 4 bases clipped from V and 4 bases from J, the junction kept 6 bases outside the gene matches. This CDR3 has 14 residues. This CDR3 is CASSPDRDSYGYTF. As DNA, the CDR3 is TGTGCCAGCAGCCCCGACCGGGACAGCTATGGCTACACCTTC.

The V gene is TRBV9, the J gene TRBJ2-2, with D tentatively TRBD1 (6 bases). The V gene's germline CDR1 is SGDLS and CDR2 YYNGEE. There are 14 residues in the CDR3. Trimming removed 0 bases at V and 6 bases at J, with 9 bases between. CDR3 in amino acids: CASSVDQGPGELFF. The DNA for the CDR3 is TGTGCCAGCAGCGTAGACCAGGGGCCCGGGGAGCTGTTTTTT.

The genes are TRBV3-1 (or the pseudogene TRBV3-2) and TRBJ2-2; D call uncertain. The CDR3 consists of 11 residues. Trimming removed 6 bases at V and 14 bases at J, with 13 bases between. Germline values: CDR1 LGHDT, CDR2 YNNKEL (reference sequence). In DNA, the CDR3 is TGTGCCAGCAGTCCGCATAACAACCTGTTTTTT. Its translation is CASSPHNNLFF.

V gene TRBV6-1 combines with J gene TRBJ2-1, with TRBD2 matching 11 bases. Germline CDR1 reads MNHNS; CDR2 reads SASEGT. The trim removed 0 bases at V and 4 bases at J, leaving 5 bases unmatched. This CDR3 is built from 17 residues. This CDR3 is CASSEAAGTSGYNEQFF. In nucleotides, the CDR3 is TGTGCCAGCAGTGAAGCGGCCGGGACTAGCGGATACAATGAGCAGTTCTTC.

The chain joins TRBV28 to TRBJ2-7, with D possibly matching TRBD1 (6 bases). The CDR3 extends over 15 amino acids. CDR1 MDHEN and CDR2 SYDVKM come from the germline V gene. V lost 6 bases and J lost 2, with 17 bases in between. CDR3 sequence reads: CASSPKKQGPYEQYF. The CDR3 DNA reads TGTGCCAGCAGCCCGAAAAAACAGGGACCCTACGAGCAGTACTTC.

This chain joins TRBV28 and TRBJ1-1; a possible D gene is TRBD1 (5 bases). The germline V gene encodes CDR1 MDHEN and CDR2 SYDVKM. This CDR3 comprises 15 residues. V lost 1 base, J lost 5 bases, and 14 bases lay in between. The CDR3 here is CASSLFGGVRTEAFF. The CDR3 region has the DNA TGTGCCAGCAGTTTATTCGGAGGGGTGAGGACTGAAGCTTTCTTT.

The CDR3 nucleotides read TGTGCCAGCAGCCAAGGTGGGAGTCAGCCCCAGCATTTT. It codes for CASSQGGSQPQHF. V usage is TRBV14 and J usage is TRBJ1-5; D gene uncertain. CDR1 SGHDN and CDR2 FVKESK come from the germline V gene. The CDR3 consists of 13 residues. V lost 1 base and J 6 bases, leaving 7 bases between the germline ends.

This clone was seen once. The chain couples TRBV10-3 to TRBJ2-7; weak D call: TRBD2 (5 bases). This CDR3 region has 13 residues. Germline-derived CDR1 and CDR2 are ENHRY and SYGVKD. V lost 8 bases to trimming and J lost 3 bases, with 14 bases between them. The CDR3 protein is CAIGGVGGYEQYF. The CDR3 DNA reads TGTGCCATCGGAGGAGTTGGTGGCTACGAGCAGTACTTC.

The rearrangement links TRBV9 to TRBJ2-5; TRBD2 aligns across 9 bases. The CDR3 contains 13 residues. Germline CDR1 SGDLS, CDR2 YYNGEE. V was pared by 7 bases and J by 2 bases, with 3 bases of the junction left unmatched. The CDR3 DNA reads TGTGCCAGCTCAGCGGGAGGTCAAGAGACCCAGTACTTC. Protein sequence: CASSAGGQETQYF.

The chain uses TRBV25-1 and TRBJ2-2, with TRBD1 matching 8 bases. CDR1 is MGHDK and CDR2 is SYGVNS in the germline V gene. V dropped 2 bases and J dropped 4; count of bases not matched to a gene: 3. CDR3 length: 15 amino acids. Here the CDR3 DNA reads TGTGCCAGCAGTGAAGTCACAGGGGGCACCGGGGAGCTGTTTTTT. It specifies CASSEVTGGTGELFF.

The rearrangement uses TRBV23-1 and TRBJ2-1; 7 positions match TRBD2. TRBV23-1 is assigned to the ORF class and has an uncertain function. V shed 5 bases, J shed 5 bases, and the junction held 18 bases outside the gene matches. This CDR3 is built from 18 residues. CDR3 nucleotides: TGCGCCAGCAGTTTTCTGAAAAGGTCCTTTCGGGGGGACAATGAGCAGTTCTTC. Translated: CASSFLKRSFRGDNEQFF.

The CDR3 sequence is CASSLGVSGRANEQFF. Written as DNA, the CDR3 is TGTGCCAGCAGCTTAGGGGTGAGCGGGAGGGCCAATGAGCAGTTCTTC. The chain recombines TRBV11-2 with TRBJ2-1, with 10 bases that match TRBD2. The germline gives CDR1 SGHAT, CDR2 FQNNGV. J was trimmed by 6 bases and V by 1 base; bases with no gene match: 6. This CDR3 has 16 residues.

The chain carries TRBV7-9 and TRBJ2-7, with 7 bases identical to TRBD2. The V and J ends lost 6 bases and 5 bases, in that order; junction bases with no gene match: 7. The CDR3 loop spans 13 amino acids. Germline V gene data show CDR1 as SEHNR and CDR2 as FQNEAQ (reference sequence). The CDR3 is CASRSGGSHEQYF. Written as DNA, the CDR3 is TGTGCCAGCAGATCCGGGGGGAGCCACGAGCAGTACTTC. The full variable domain, its missing parts supplied by reference TRBV7-9 and TRBJ2-7, is DTGVSQNPRHKITKRGQNVTFRCDPISEHNRLYWYRQTLGQGPEFLTYFQNEAQLEKSRLLSDRFSAERPKGSFSTLEIQRTEQGDSAMYLCASRSGGSHEQYFGPGTRLTVT.

This sequence joins TRBV19 and TRBJ2-1, with 8 bases lining up with TRBD2. The CDR3 extends over 18 amino acids. CDR1 and CDR2 from the germline V gene are LNHDA and SQIVND (reference sequence). V lost 1 base, J lost 0 bases, and 8 bases stayed unmatched. The CDR3 DNA is TGTGCCAGTAGTATAGTGTCGGTAGCGGGGAGCTCCTACAATGAGCAGTTCTTC. It encodes CASSIVSVAGSSYNEQFF. Based on the CDR3 plus reference TRBV19 and TRBJ2-1, the full variable domain is DGGITQSPKYLFRKEGQNVTLSCEQNLNHDAMYWYRQDPGQGLRLIYYSQIVNDFQKGDIAEGYSVSREKKESFPLTVTSAQKNPTAFYLCASSIVSVAGSSYNEQFFGPGTRLTVL.